This T cell receptor beta chain appears in the sequencing data of a study of T cell responses to AZD1222 COVID-19 vaccine. Study in general: Second doses at about 4 or about 12 weeks were pooled. Study-wide results and limits: Baseline testing showed seropositivity in only a handful of AZD1222 recipients. Epitopes outside B.1.351 and B.1.1.7 mutated regions reportedly drew nearly half of spike TCRs. Repertoires were obtained solely post-peak T cell response.

Profiled with immunoSEQ multiplex PCR; TCRdb holds only in-frame clones, not every one. The sample gives about 170,000 clones, 85% to 90% of which show up once; 1.5% to 2% is in the top ten. CDR3 length: 14 residues. V lost 0 bases and J lost 7, with 11 bases in between. Germline loops: CDR1 SGHRS, CDR2 YFSETQ. Points on this clone: The antigen is not known.

The rearrangement uses TRBV5-1 and TRBJ2-4; weak D call: TRBD1 (5 bases). Sequencing used peripheral blood, obtained on day 0 of AZD1222 vaccination. The clonotype was recovered from an adult in good health. The DNA for the CDR3 is TGCGCCAGCAGCTTGGGCCAGGGTTATAACATTCAGTACTTC. Amino acids: CASSLGQGYNIQYF.